This TCR beta chain was identified during a study of identical twins. Study-level points and caveats: For cord blood, abundant beta clonotypes had fewer insertions, unlike memory repertoires, which showed none.

On this clonotype: Its antigen remains unknown.

TCRdb independently ran MiXCR on the 5' RACE reads; one entry per CDR3 protein. The sample contains 200,000 to 250,000 distinct CDR3 sequences, about 6.7% of which appear only once. This CDR3 has 16 amino acids. V was pared by 5 bases and J by 3 bases, with 9 bases of the junction left unmatched. Germline-derived CDR1 and CDR2 are SGHTA and FQGNSA. This sample was also put to use in a study of T cells expressing NK-cell markers.

The sample consisted of CD8+ T cells sorted from blood. The J gene is TRBJ2-7, the V gene TRBV7-2, with TRBD2 matching over 11 bases. The TCR originated in a woman aged 18-29 years in good health. CDR3 sequence (DNA): TGTGCCAGCAGCCCCTACCGGGGACTAGCGGACTACGAGCAGTACTTC. It is translated as CASSPYRGLADYEQYF.